The sequence of this TCR beta chain was determined in a study of T cells in Graves' hyperthyroidism and ophthalmopathy. Participants, patients aged 18 to 65, had newly diagnosed hyperthyroidism with a duration under 2 months. Fresh peripheral blood, around 10 ml of it, supplied the PBMCs. Germline trimming cut 4 bases from V and 5 bases from J; bases unmatched to any gene: 13. Germline V lookup: CDR1 DFQATT, CDR2 SNEGSKA (reference sequence). The CDR3 totals 15 residues. Using RNA transcripts as the source, TCR beta CDR3 regions were amplified. The HTBI set primed first-round TCR CDR3 RT-PCR. From the multiplex PCR reads, TCRdb called clonotypes with MiXCR, one entry per CDR3 protein. The sample includes under 800,000 distinct CDR3 sequences, 14% of them seen just once. General observations from the study: Ophthalmopathy prediction by the model preceded onset by a median about 6 months.

This clonotype was recorded at least ten times. Its antigen remains unknown. The TCR was taken from a woman aged 18-29 years with Graves' hyperthyroidism. This chain uses TRBV20-1 with TRBJ2-5, with TRBD2 matching over 7 bases. Sequenced sample: blood. CDR3 protein: CSAIRSAGAGETQYF. The CDR3 DNA reads TGCAGTGCTATCCGTTCCGCGGGAGCGGGGGAGACCCAGTACTTC.